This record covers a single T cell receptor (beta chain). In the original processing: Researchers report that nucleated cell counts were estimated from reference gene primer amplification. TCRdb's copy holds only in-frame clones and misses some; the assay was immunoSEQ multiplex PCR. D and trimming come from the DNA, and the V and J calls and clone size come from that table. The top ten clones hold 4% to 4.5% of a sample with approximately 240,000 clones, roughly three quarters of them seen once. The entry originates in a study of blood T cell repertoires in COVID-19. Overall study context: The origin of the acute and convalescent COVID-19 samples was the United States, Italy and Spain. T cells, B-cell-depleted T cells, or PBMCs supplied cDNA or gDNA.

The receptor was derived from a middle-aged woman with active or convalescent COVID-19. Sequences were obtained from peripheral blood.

CDR3 region: CASSWLGQDYGYTF. CDR3 in DNA: TGCGCCAGCAGCTGGCTAGGACAGGACTATGGCTACACCTTC. The rearrangement links TRBV5-1 to TRBJ1-2; 7 bases are a match to TRBD1. The V segment lost 3 bases and the J segment 3 bases; nucleotides outside the gene matches: 5. CDR1 and CDR2 (germline): SGHRS, YFSETQ. The CDR3 spans 14 residues.